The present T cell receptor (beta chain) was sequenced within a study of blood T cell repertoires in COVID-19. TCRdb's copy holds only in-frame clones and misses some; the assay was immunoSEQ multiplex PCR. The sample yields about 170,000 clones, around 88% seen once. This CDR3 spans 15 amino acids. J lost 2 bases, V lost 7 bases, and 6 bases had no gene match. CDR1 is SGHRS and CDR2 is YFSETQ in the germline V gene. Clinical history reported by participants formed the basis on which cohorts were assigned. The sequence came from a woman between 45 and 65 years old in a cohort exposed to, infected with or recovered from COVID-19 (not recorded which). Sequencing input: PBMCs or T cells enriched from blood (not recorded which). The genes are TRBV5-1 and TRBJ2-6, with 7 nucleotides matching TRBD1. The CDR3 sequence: CASYPGQTGANVLTF. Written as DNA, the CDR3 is TGCGCCAGCTATCCGGGACAGACTGGGGCCAACGTCCTGACTTTC. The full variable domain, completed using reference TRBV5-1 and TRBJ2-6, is KAGVTQTPRYLIKTRGQQVTLSCSPISGHRSVSWYQQTPGQGLQFLFEYFSETQRNKGNFPGRFSGRQFSNSRSEMNVSTLELGDSALYLCASYPGQTGANVLTFGAGSRLTVL.